Shown below are 13 T cell receptor beta chains from a single sample sequenced in a study of cytomegalovirus exposure and HLA in healthy donors. PCR amplification relied on 60 Vbeta primers (plus 13 Jbeta primers). TCRdb keeps only in-frame clones here, not all; method: immunoSEQ multiplex PCR. The sample carries about 140,000 clones, 76% recorded once. Sequenced material: PBMCs. The receptors were sampled from a man aged 35 to 55 in good health and CMV-seronegative.

DNA for the CDR3: TGTGCCAGCAGTTTAGGGGACAGGGTGGATGGCTACACCTTC. Its protein is CASSLGDRVDGYTF. V usage is TRBV28 and J usage is TRBJ1-2; TRBD1 matches 9 bases. The ends lost 2 bases at V and 6 bases at J; junction bases unmatched: 4. Germline CDR1 is MDHEN and CDR2 is SYDVKM. This CDR3 is built from 14 residues.

The chain is built from TRBV6-5 and TRBJ1-2; D is possibly TRBD1 (5 bases). There are 14 residues in the CDR3. Germline assignment: CDR1 MNHEY and CDR2 SVGAGI. V gave up 2 bases and J gave up 3 bases, with 10 bases separating them. The CDR3 sequence: CASSYIGQDYGYTF. The CDR3 DNA reads as TGTGCCAGCAGTTACATTGGACAAGACTATGGCTACACCTTC.

V is TRBV7-9 and J is TRBJ1-4; possibly TRBD1 for D (6 bases). The CDR3 spans 14 residues. Germline CDR1 is SEHNR and CDR2 is FQNEAQ (reference sequence). V was pared by 5 bases and J by 8 bases, with 15 bases between. This CDR3 reads CASSQQGIGEKLFF. The CDR3 DNA sequence: TGTGCCAGCAGCCAGCAGGGGATTGGCGAAAAACTGTTTTTT.

This chain joins TRBV27 and TRBJ2-5, with 8 bases fitting TRBD1. The CDR3 has 16 residues. J lost 4 bases, V lost 7 bases, and 14 bases had no gene match. Per germline, CDR1 MNHEY and CDR2 SMNVEV (reference sequence). The CDR3, as DNA: TGTGCCAGCACCGACTTGGGGGGACAGGATGGAGAGACCCAGTACTTC. Its translation is CASTDLGGQDGETQYF.

This clone was seen a handful of times. This chain links TRBV18 with TRBJ2-3; tentatively, D is TRBD2 (6 bases). V lost 0 bases and J 5 bases, leaving 12 bases between the germline ends. Looked up from germline, CDR1 is KGHSH and CDR2 is LQKENI. The CDR3 contains 15 residues. Here the CDR3 reads CASSPPTGGQDTQYF. CDR3 nucleotide sequence: TGTGCCAGCTCACCACCGACCGGAGGGCAAGATACGCAGTATTTT.

This clone was seen just once. The J gene is TRBJ2-1, the V gene TRBV11-2; 9 bases align to TRBD2. The V gene's germline CDR1 is SGHAT and CDR2 FQNNGV. The CDR3 contains 15 residues. The ends lost 5 bases at V and 9 bases at J; junction bases unmatched: 11. The CDR3 is CASSLRAGGQGEQFF. CDR3 in DNA: TGTGCCAGCAGCCTCCGGGCGGGAGGGCAGGGTGAGCAGTTCTTC.

The chain uses TRBV5-4 and TRBJ2-5, with 7 bases identical to TRBD2. Matching the DNA end better, TRBJ2-7 makes the J call doubtful. The CDR3 spans 15 residues. Germline CDR1 SGHNT, CDR2 YYREEE (reference sequence). DNA for the CDR3: TGTGCCAGCAGCTTGTTCTCGCGGGGGACCTACGAGCAGTACTTC. Amino acid sequence: CASSLFSRGTYEQYF.

This clone occurred a few times. The genes are TRBV28 and TRBJ1-2; 8 bases align to TRBD1. CDR1 and CDR2 (germline): MDHEN, SYDVKM. V gave up 10 bases and J gave up 8 bases; unmatched junction bases: 12. The length of the CDR3 is 13 residues. CDR3 sequence: CATPGSTGGGYTF. The CDR3 nucleotides read TGTGCCACCCCGGGAAGTACAGGGGGAGGCTACACCTTC.

The chain has TRBV5-4 and TRBJ1-2, with D possibly TRBD1 on 6 matching bases. This CDR3 comprises 16 residues. Germline CDR1 is SGHNT and CDR2 is YYREEE (reference sequence). The V end was cut by 4 bases, the J end by 4 bases, with 20 bases between. CDR3 sequence: CASSPSVGGLGYGYTF. DNA for the CDR3: TGTGCCAGCAGCCCCTCAGTGGGGGGGCTCGGCTATGGCTACACCTTC.

This chain connects TRBV28 to TRBJ1-5, with 9 bases aligning to TRBD1. The CDR3 sequence is 14 residues long. Germline CDR1 is MDHEN and CDR2 is SYDVKM. Trimming at V came to 6 bases and at J to 4 bases, leaving 4 bases not matched to a gene. CDR3 coding DNA: TGTGCCAGCAGAACAGGGGGCTCTAATCAGCCCCAGCATTTT. As protein: CASRTGGSNQPQHF.

The V gene is TRBV9, the J gene TRBJ2-7; TRBD2 matches at 7 bases. V shed 0 bases and J 5 bases; nucleotides not matched to a gene: 11. The CDR3 has 16 residues. Germline V gene sequence: CDR1 SGDLS, CDR2 YYNGEE. The CDR3 DNA sequence: TGTGCCAGCAGCGTAGGGCTAGCGGTGGGGTCGAACGAGCAGTACTTC. It encodes CASSVGLAVGSNEQYF. Full variable domain (missing parts from reference TRBV9 and TRBJ2-7): DSGVTQTPKHLITATGQRVTLRCSPRSGDLSVYWYQQSLDQGLQFLIQYYNGEERAKGNILERFSAQQFPDLHSELNLSSLELGDSALYFCASSVGLAVGSNEQYFGPGTRLTVT.

The chain links TRBV10-3 to TRBJ1-1; no clear D gene. CDR1 is ENHRY, CDR2 SYGVKD, per germline. V dropped 7 bases and J dropped 6 bases, with 9 bases sitting between them. The CDR3 sequence is 11 residues long. CDR3 sequence (DNA): TGTGCCATCATAAGAGGCGCTGAAGCTTTCTTT. Translating gives CAIIRGAEAFF.

This clone showed up just once. V gene TRBV30 combines with J gene TRBJ1-4, with D possibly being TRBD1 (5 bases). The CDR3 is made up of 15 amino acids. V gave up 6 bases and J gave up 6 bases, with 20 bases separating them. The germline V gene encodes CDR1 GTSNPN and CDR2 SVGIG (reference sequence). DNA for the CDR3: TGTGCCTGCACAACCCCGGGGGGAGGCGATGAAAAACTGTTTTTT. It encodes CACTTPGGGDEKLFF.